This T cell receptor (beta chain) was sequenced during a study of graft-versus-host responses after intestinal transplantation. Study background: Multivisceral, liver-intestinal, or isolated intestinal transplants were received by the recipients. Study-level points and caveats: Researchers found peak circulating GvH clone levels linked to early post-transplant HvG declines.

Germline V gene data show CDR1 as SQVTM and CDR2 as ANQGSEA. The CDR3 consists of 15 residues. V dropped 0 bases and J dropped 0; count of bases not matched to a gene: 5. Only in-frame clones appear in the TCRdb table, and some are missing; sequencing was by immunoSEQ multiplex PCR. The data hold under 20,000 clones, with over 70% observed a single time. Points on this clone: The antigen remains unidentified.

The receptor was derived from a human patient who received an intestinal transplant, so some T cells may come from the graft donor. Sequencing was performed on PBMCs, taken 14 days after transplant. The chain is built from TRBV29-1 and TRBJ2-7, with 7 nucleotides matching TRBD1. CDR3 DNA: TGCAGCGTTGAAGATAGGGCAGGGGGCTCCTACGAGCAGTACTTC. Encoded protein: CSVEDRAGGSYEQYF.